This T cell receptor beta chain was observed in a study of CD8 T cells in ankylosing spondylitis. Points from the study as a whole: Clones linked with disease were CD8+ and fairly uncommon in the peripheral blood. For ankylosing spondylitis blood, a TCR beta motif of seven to nine highly homologous variants appeared characteristic. The study looked at matched synovial fluid samples from ankylosing spondylitis patients. Disease-linked clones were reported to be significantly enriched there. Certain motif variants had earlier been reported in reactive arthritis synovial fluid and blood.

This clonotype was counted a single time. The antigen is not known. As the method for making TCR beta libraries, quantitative 5'-RACE with molecular barcodes was used. MiXCR, run by TCRdb on the 5' RACE reads, gives a single entry per CDR3 protein. The repertoire consists of 350,000 to 550,000 distinct CDR3 sequences, with 25% to 30% occurring once and the leading ten covering roughly 0.9%. J gave up 6 bases and V 4 bases, and 11 bases lay outside the gene matches. Germline CDR1 is SGHKS and CDR2 is YYEKEE (reference sequence). This CDR3 is built from 16 residues. The rearrangement joins TRBV5-5 to TRBJ2-1; 9 bases agree with TRBD1. The receptor was derived from a male donor with ankylosing spondylitis. The sequenced material came from blood, either unsorted or a sorted T cell fraction (not recorded which). CDR3: CASSATRTGVPNEQFF. The CDR3 coding sequence is TGTGCCAGCAGCGCAACTCGGACAGGGGTTCCCAATGAGCAGTTCTTC.